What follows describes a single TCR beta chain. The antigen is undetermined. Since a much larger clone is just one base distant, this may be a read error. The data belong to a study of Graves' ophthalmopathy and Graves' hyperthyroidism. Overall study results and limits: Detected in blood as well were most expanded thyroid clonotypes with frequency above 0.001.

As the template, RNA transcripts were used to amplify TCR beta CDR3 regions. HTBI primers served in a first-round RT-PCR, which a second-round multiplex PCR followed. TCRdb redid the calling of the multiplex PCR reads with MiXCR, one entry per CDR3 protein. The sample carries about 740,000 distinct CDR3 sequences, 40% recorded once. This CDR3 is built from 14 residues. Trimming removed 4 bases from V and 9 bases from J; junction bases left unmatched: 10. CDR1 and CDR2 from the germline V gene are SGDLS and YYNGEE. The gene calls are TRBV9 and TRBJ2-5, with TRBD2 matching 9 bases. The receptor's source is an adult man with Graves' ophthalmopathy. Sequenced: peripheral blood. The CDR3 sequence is CASSNLAGAGAQYF. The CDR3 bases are TGTGCCAGCAGCAACTTAGCGGGAGCCGGGGCCCAGTACTTC.